This T cell receptor (beta chain) was captured in a study of beta chain features in type 1 diabetes. cDNA synthesis used the whole RNA isolate, giving expressed TCRB sequences. Several million reads per sample on average were obtained from naive, central memory and regulatory T cell samples. TCRdb's table, derived via immunoSEQ multiplex PCR, lists solely in-frame clones and lacks some. Among more than 150,000 clones listed, about 13% were seen once. The CDR3 sequence is 12 residues long. CDR1 and CDR2 from the germline V gene are SGHRS and YFSETQ. V was trimmed by 1 base and J by 8 bases, leaving 6 bases between them.

The chain uses TRBV5-1 and TRBJ2-2; D is unclear. This sequence was found in a woman younger than 35 in good health. Sequenced sample: central memory CD4+ T cells from blood. The CDR3 reads CASSLRPGELFF. In nucleotides, the CDR3 is TGCGCCAGCAGCTTGCGTCCGGGGGAGCTGTTTTTT. The full variable domain, completed using reference TRBV5-1 and TRBJ2-2, is KAGVTQTPRYLIKTRGQQVTLSCSPISGHRSVSWYQQTPGQGLQFLFEYFSETQRNKGNFPGRFSGRQFSNSRSEMNVSTLELGDSALYLCASSLRPGELFFGEGSRLTVL.